A selection of T cell receptor beta chains follows, all from one sample in a study of metastatic and nonmetastatic thyroid tumors. TCRdb re-clonotyped the PCR reads via MiXCR. The sample holds 6,500 to 8,500 clones, roughly a quarter seen once. The sample was tumor tissue. The receptors shown here come from a female donor with papillary thyroid cancer or a benign thyroid nodule (not recorded which). Some clones in this sample may be carry-over from other donors' samples. CDR3s include the opening cysteine and the closing phenylalanine or tryptophan. The order of the fields is J gene, clone size, V gene, D gene, CDR3 protein, CDR3 DNA. D genes are given only for firm matches. Size tells how often a clone was seen (once, few, many) or the class of an expanded clone, and some rows leave it out.

j_call: TRBJ1-1
clone_size: medium-sized
v_call: TRBV6-1
d_call: -
cdr3_aa: CASSEEFWTEAFF
cdr3_nt: TGTGCCAGCAGTGAGGAGTTTTGGACTGAAGCTTTCTTT

j_call: TRBJ2-5
clone_size: -
v_call: TRBV27
d_call: TRBD2
cdr3_aa: CASSPGTSGGSQETQYF
cdr3_nt: TGTGCCAGCAGTCCGGGGACTAGCGGGGGGAGTCAAGAGACCCAGTACTTC

j_call: TRBJ2-5
clone_size: many
v_call: TRBV5-4
d_call: TRBD2
cdr3_aa: CASSFPREGQETQYF
cdr3_nt: TGTGCCAGCAGCTTCCCCCGGGAGGGCCAAGAGACCCAGTACTTC

j_call: TRBJ1-2
clone_size: many
v_call: TRBV18
d_call: -
cdr3_aa: CASRREGVNGYTF
cdr3_nt: TGTGCCAGCAGAAGGGAGGGTGTGAATGGCTACACCTTC

j_call: TRBJ2-5
clone_size: -
v_call: TRBV19
d_call: -
cdr3_aa: CASRARGGGTQYF
cdr3_nt: TGTGCCAGTAGGGCAAGAGGGGGGGGGACCCAGTACTTC

j_call: TRBJ1-2
clone_size: few
v_call: TRBV2
d_call: -
cdr3_aa: CASRLHEGEGYTF
cdr3_nt: TGTGCCAGCAGGCTACACGAAGGTGAGGGCTACACCTTC

j_call: TRBJ1-2
clone_size: -
v_call: TRBV28
d_call: -
cdr3_aa: CASGPTRAASHYGYTF
cdr3_nt: TGTGCCAGCGGTCCCACCCGCGCAGCGAGCCACTATGGCTACACCTTC

j_call: TRBJ1-2
clone_size: medium-sized
v_call: TRBV28
d_call: -
cdr3_aa: CASSVAAGEHTF
cdr3_nt: TGTGCCAGCAGTGTCGCGGCAGGGGAACACACCTTC

j_call: TRBJ1-4
clone_size: once
v_call: TRBV2
d_call: -
cdr3_aa: CASSADRNEKLFF
cdr3_nt: TGTGCCAGCAGTGCTGACAGGAATGAAAAACTGTTTTTT

j_call: TRBJ2-7
clone_size: few
v_call: TRBV19
d_call: -
cdr3_aa: CASSFGGMNEQYF
cdr3_nt: TGTGCCAGTAGTTTCGGGGGAATGAACGAGCAGTACTTC

j_call: TRBJ1-2
clone_size: large
v_call: TRBV28
d_call: TRBD1
cdr3_aa: CASSSGGYGYTF
cdr3_nt: TGTGCCAGCAGTTCAGGGGGCTATGGCTACACCTTC

j_call: TRBJ2-3
clone_size: -
v_call: TRBV11-3
d_call: -
cdr3_aa: CASSDKGDTYTQYF
cdr3_nt: TGTGCCAGCAGCGACAAAGGAGACACATATACGCAGTATTTT

j_call: TRBJ2-2
clone_size: -
v_call: TRBV5-1
d_call: -
cdr3_aa: CASSPVVSGELFF
cdr3_nt: TGCGCCAGCAGCCCCGTAGTCTCCGGGGAGCTGTTTTTT

j_call: TRBJ1-5
clone_size: many
v_call: TRBV30
d_call: TRBD1
cdr3_aa: CAWESGTGGNQPQHF
cdr3_nt: TGTGCCTGGGAGTCCGGGACAGGGGGCAATCAGCCCCAGCATTTT

j_call: TRBJ1-2
clone_size: medium-sized
v_call: TRBV12-3/TRBV12-4
d_call: -
cdr3_aa: CASSSGSDGYTF
cdr3_nt: TGTGCCAGCAGTTCAGGGAGCGATGGCTACACCTTC

j_call: TRBJ2-5
clone_size: -
v_call: TRBV5-1
d_call: TRBD2
cdr3_aa: CASRTSGRETQYF
cdr3_nt: TGCGCCAGCAGGACTAGCGGGAGAGAGACCCAGTACTTC

j_call: TRBJ1-1
clone_size: medium-sized
v_call: TRBV28
d_call: -
cdr3_aa: CASRKWHTEAFF
cdr3_nt: TGTGCCAGTCGAAAGTGGCACACTGAAGCTTTCTTT

j_call: TRBJ2-1
clone_size: many
v_call: TRBV18
d_call: -
cdr3_aa: CASSPLTTNEQFF
cdr3_nt: TGTGCCAGCTCACCACTAACGACCAATGAGCAGTTCTTC

j_call: TRBJ1-6
clone_size: many
v_call: TRBV30
d_call: -
cdr3_aa: CACLGRYNSPLHF
cdr3_nt: TGTGCCTGTTTGGGACGCTATAATTCACCCCTCCACTTT

j_call: TRBJ2-3
clone_size: medium-sized
v_call: TRBV6-5
d_call: -
cdr3_aa: CASSYSTSSSTDTQYF
cdr3_nt: TGTGCCAGCAGTTACTCGACATCTTCTAGCACAGATACGCAGTATTTT

j_call: TRBJ2-7
clone_size: medium-sized
v_call: TRBV20-1
d_call: -
cdr3_aa: CSAPSEVSYEQYF
cdr3_nt: TGCAGTGCTCCTTCGGAAGTTTCCTACGAGCAGTACTTC

j_call: TRBJ2-1
clone_size: few
v_call: TRBV9
d_call: TRBD2
cdr3_aa: CASSGTSEQFF
cdr3_nt: TGTGCCAGCAGCGGGACTAGCGAGCAGTTCTTC

j_call: TRBJ2-3
clone_size: medium-sized
v_call: TRBV11-2
d_call: TRBD2
cdr3_aa: CASSPRLAGTTDTQYF
cdr3_nt: TGTGCCAGCAGCCCGCGACTAGCGGGAACCACAGATACGCAGTATTTT

j_call: TRBJ1-5
clone_size: -
v_call: TRBV5-1
d_call: -
cdr3_aa: CASSLGVQGEEPQHF
cdr3_nt: TGCGCCAGCAGCTTGGGCGTACAGGGTGAAGAACCCCAGCATTTT

j_call: TRBJ1-1
clone_size: -
v_call: TRBV5-1
d_call: -
cdr3_aa: CASSLLGSTEAFF
cdr3_nt: TGCGCCAGCAGCTTGCTAGGGAGCACTGAAGCTTTCTTT

j_call: TRBJ2-2
clone_size: large
v_call: TRBV20-1
d_call: -
cdr3_aa: CSARDPTNTGELFF
cdr3_nt: TGCAGTGCTAGAGATCCTACCAACACCGGGGAGCTGTTTTTT

j_call: TRBJ1-3
clone_size: medium-sized
v_call: TRBV10-2
d_call: -
cdr3_aa: CASSHGNTIYF
cdr3_nt: TGCGCCAGCAGTCACGGAAACACCATATATTTT

j_call: TRBJ1-1
clone_size: many
v_call: TRBV19
d_call: -
cdr3_aa: CASSIGNPGVNTEAFF
cdr3_nt: TGTGCCAGTAGTATCGGGAACCCTGGAGTGAACACTGAAGCTTTCTTT

j_call: TRBJ1-1
clone_size: medium-sized
v_call: TRBV5-1
d_call: -
cdr3_aa: CASSVGGEVEAFF
cdr3_nt: TGCGCCAGCAGTGTCGGTGGGGAAGTTGAAGCTTTCTTT

j_call: TRBJ2-3
clone_size: -
v_call: TRBV20-1
d_call: TRBD1
cdr3_aa: CSARDAGQGEYF
cdr3_nt: TGCAGTGCTAGAGATGCGGGACAGGGGGAGTATTTT

j_call: TRBJ2-7
clone_size: -
v_call: TRBV2
d_call: -
cdr3_aa: CATSRDISYEQCF
cdr3_nt: TGTGCCACCAGCCGGGACATCTCCTACGAGCAGTGCTTC

j_call: TRBJ2-7
clone_size: -
v_call: TRBV27
d_call: TRBD1
cdr3_aa: CASSSDRGLYEQYF
cdr3_nt: TGTGCCAGCAGTTCGGACAGGGGGCTGTACGAGCAGTACTTC

j_call: TRBJ2-2
clone_size: medium-sized
v_call: TRBV7-8
d_call: -
cdr3_aa: CASSSYGTGELFF
cdr3_nt: TGTGCCAGCAGCTCCTACGGGACCGGGGAGCTGTTTTTT

j_call: TRBJ1-6
clone_size: -
v_call: TRBV25-1
d_call: -
cdr3_aa: CASSDLRTVTNSPLHF
cdr3_nt: TGTGCCAGCAGTGATCTCCGGACAGTGACGAATTCACCCCTCCACTTT

j_call: TRBJ1-5
clone_size: -
v_call: TRBV19
d_call: TRBD1
cdr3_aa: CASSIIGTGKQPQHF
cdr3_nt: TGTGCCAGTAGTATCATAGGGACAGGGAAACAGCCCCAGCATTTT

j_call: TRBJ2-7
clone_size: many
v_call: TRBV24-1
d_call: -
cdr3_aa: CATSDFGGRRSWYEQYF
cdr3_nt: TGTGCCACCAGTGATTTCGGAGGGAGAAGGTCGTGGTATGAGCAGTACTTC

j_call: TRBJ2-5
clone_size: medium-sized
v_call: TRBV6-5
d_call: TRBD1
cdr3_aa: CASSYRGQEETQYF
cdr3_nt: TGTGCCAGCAGTTACCGGGGACAGGAAGAGACCCAGTACTTC

j_call: TRBJ1-5
clone_size: -
v_call: TRBV12-3/TRBV12-4
d_call: -
cdr3_aa: CASSPPVRGDNQPQHF
cdr3_nt: TGTGCCAGCAGTCCCCCTGTGAGGGGTGATAATCAGCCCCAGCATTTT

j_call: TRBJ2-7
clone_size: many
v_call: TRBV19
d_call: -
cdr3_aa: CASSIARGGYEQYF
cdr3_nt: TGTGCCAGTAGTATAGCGAGGGGGGGCTACGAGCAGTACTTC

j_call: TRBJ2-1
clone_size: -
v_call: TRBV19
d_call: TRBD2
cdr3_aa: CASRALAGGFDKELFF
cdr3_nt: TGTGCCAGTAGGGCCCTAGCGGGAGGTTTTGACAAGGAGCTGTTCTTC

j_call: TRBJ1-5
clone_size: -
v_call: TRBV20-1
d_call: -
cdr3_aa: CSADDYSNQPQHF
cdr3_nt: TGCAGTGCAGACGATTATAGCAATCAGCCCCAGCATTTT

j_call: TRBJ2-7
clone_size: -
v_call: TRBV3-1
d_call: TRBD2
cdr3_aa: CASSQGGGEQYF
cdr3_nt: TGTGCCAGCAGCCAAGGGGGAGGGGAGCAGTACTTC

j_call: TRBJ2-3
clone_size: medium-sized
v_call: TRBV19
d_call: -
cdr3_aa: CASSVDTSTDTQYF
cdr3_nt: TGTGCCAGTAGTGTGGACACTTCCACAGATACGCAGTATTTT

j_call: TRBJ2-6
clone_size: -
v_call: TRBV19
d_call: -
cdr3_aa: CATKKQDRVANVPTF
cdr3_nt: TGTGCCACGAAGAAACAGGACCGGGTGGCCAACGTCCCGACTTTC

j_call: TRBJ2-1
clone_size: -
v_call: TRBV12-3/TRBV12-4
d_call: TRBD1
cdr3_aa: CPSSVDRGHEQFF
cdr3_nt: TGTCCCAGCAGCGTTGACAGGGGCCATGAGCAGTTCTTC

j_call: TRBJ2-7
clone_size: few
v_call: TRBV7-6
d_call: -
cdr3_aa: CASSDDIYEQYF
cdr3_nt: TGTGCCAGCAGCGACGACATTTACGAGCAGTACTTC

j_call: TRBJ1-2
clone_size: -
v_call: TRBV29-1
d_call: -
cdr3_aa: CSVGDRDSDGYTF
cdr3_nt: TGCAGCGTCGGGGACCGCGATTCGGATGGCTACACCTTC

j_call: TRBJ2-3
clone_size: -
v_call: TRBV28
d_call: -
cdr3_aa: CASRSWGASEDTQYF
cdr3_nt: TGTGCCAGCAGAAGCTGGGGTGCCTCGGAAGATACGCAGTATTTT

j_call: TRBJ2-1
clone_size: -
v_call: TRBV3-1
d_call: -
cdr3_aa: CASSQGGGGWYEQFF
cdr3_nt: TGTGCCAGCAGCCAAGGGGGTGGGGGCTGGTATGAGCAGTTCTTC

j_call: TRBJ1-2
clone_size: -
v_call: TRBV9
d_call: -
cdr3_aa: CASSADSTANYGYTF
cdr3_nt: TGTGCCAGCAGCGCCGACAGCACAGCTAACTATGGCTACACCTTC

j_call: TRBJ2-3
clone_size: -
v_call: TRBV28
d_call: -
cdr3_aa: CASSLMPYRRVSTLDTQYF
cdr3_nt: TGTGCCAGCAGTCTAATGCCCTACCGGCGGGTATCGACCCTCGATACGCAGTATTTT

j_call: TRBJ2-7
clone_size: few
v_call: TRBV6-2/TRBV6-3
d_call: -
cdr3_aa: CASVVSGEQYF
cdr3_nt: TGTGCCAGCGTCGTATCTGGGGAGCAGTACTTC

j_call: TRBJ2-7
clone_size: -
v_call: TRBV2
d_call: TRBD1
cdr3_aa: CASSGQVRWYEQYF
cdr3_nt: TGTGCCAGCAGCGGACAGGTCCGGTGGTACGAGCAGTACTTC

j_call: TRBJ2-7
clone_size: -
v_call: TRBV6-1
d_call: -
cdr3_aa: CASIQRTPYEQYF
cdr3_nt: TGTGCCAGCATCCAAAGGACCCCCTACGAGCAGTACTTC

j_call: TRBJ1-2
clone_size: -
v_call: TRBV6-6
d_call: TRBD1
cdr3_aa: CDSSNPPGTGGTFYGYTF
cdr3_nt: TGTGACAGCAGTAACCCCCCCGGGACAGGGGGGACTTTCTATGGCTACACATTC

j_call: TRBJ2-3
clone_size: many
v_call: TRBV7-3
d_call: TRBD1
cdr3_aa: CASSRGQGHTDTQYF
cdr3_nt: TGTGCCAGCAGCCGGGGACAGGGGCATACAGATACGCAGTATTTT

j_call: TRBJ2-5
clone_size: medium-sized
v_call: TRBV19
d_call: TRBD1
cdr3_aa: CASSITGGTETQYF
cdr3_nt: TGTGCCAGTAGTATAACAGGGGGCACGGAGACCCAGTACTTC